The TCR beta chain described here comes from a study of chemoradiotherapy in HPV16-positive cancers. For the study at large: Candidate HPV-specific T-cell clones and common TCR motifs came from functional assays in a couple of HPV16-positive patients.

The repertoire was sequenced with immunoSEQ multiplex PCR; TCRdb's copy has only in-frame clones and lacks some. The sample lists about 7,000 clones; 75% to 80% were seen once. This clone was observed a handful of times. Its specificity is not known. Repeated repertoire sampling spanned the course of chemoradiotherapy. The CDR3 totals 14 residues. The V end lost 1 base, the J end lost 7 bases, and 9 bases lay between the germline ends. Per the germline V gene, CDR1 is SGHRS and CDR2 is YFSETQ. Findings of the study overall: Better recurrence-free survival went with HPV-responsive T-cell expansion in HPV16-positive patients. During treatment, candidate HPV-specific clones and E7-related motifs expanded in tumor.

The V call is TRBV5-1, the J call TRBJ1-6; tentatively, D is TRBD1 (5 bases). The clonotype originates from a human donor with HPV-associated anogenital cancer. This material was acquired from a patient who underwent chemoradiotherapy. CDR3: CASSLRGENSPLHF. CDR3 DNA: TGCGCCAGCAGCTTGCGAGGGGAGAATTCACCCCTCCACTTT.